The text below deals with one T cell receptor (beta chain). In the original processing: Scientists estimated how many nucleated cells there were by amplifying reference gene primers. Repertoires were generated with immunoSEQ multiplex PCR, while TCRdb's copy carries only in-frame clones and drops some. D and trimming come from the DNA, and the V and J calls and clone size come from that table. This table has under 90,000 clones, roughly 76% appearing once. Germline CDR1 MNHNS, CDR2 SASEGT. The CDR3 length is 14 residues. The ends were cut back, 1 base at V and 7 bases at J, with 11 bases in the middle. The data were taken from a study of blood T cell repertoires in COVID-19. Study context: The samples span acute and convalescent COVID-19 from the United States, Italy and Spain. T cells, B-cell-depleted T cells, or PBMCs supplied cDNA or gDNA.

The chain carries TRBV6-1 and TRBJ1-5; D call uncertain. The source of this sequence is a woman aged 80 or over with active or convalescent COVID-19. The sequencing input was peripheral blood. The CDR3 protein is CASSEGRTGQPQHF. CDR3 coding DNA: TGTGCCAGCAGTGAAGGGAGGACGGGCCAGCCCCAGCATTTT.